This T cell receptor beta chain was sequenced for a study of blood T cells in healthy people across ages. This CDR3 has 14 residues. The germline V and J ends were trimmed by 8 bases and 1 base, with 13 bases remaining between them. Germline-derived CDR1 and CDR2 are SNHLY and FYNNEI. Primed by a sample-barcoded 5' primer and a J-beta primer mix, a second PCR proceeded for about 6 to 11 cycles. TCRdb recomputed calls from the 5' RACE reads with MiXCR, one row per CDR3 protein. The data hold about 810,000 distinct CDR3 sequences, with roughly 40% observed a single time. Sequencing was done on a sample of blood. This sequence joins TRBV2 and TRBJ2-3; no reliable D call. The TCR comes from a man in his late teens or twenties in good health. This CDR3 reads CASGGSAGTDTQYF. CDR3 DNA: TGTGCCAGCGGTGGCAGCGCCGGCACAGATACGCAGTATTTT.